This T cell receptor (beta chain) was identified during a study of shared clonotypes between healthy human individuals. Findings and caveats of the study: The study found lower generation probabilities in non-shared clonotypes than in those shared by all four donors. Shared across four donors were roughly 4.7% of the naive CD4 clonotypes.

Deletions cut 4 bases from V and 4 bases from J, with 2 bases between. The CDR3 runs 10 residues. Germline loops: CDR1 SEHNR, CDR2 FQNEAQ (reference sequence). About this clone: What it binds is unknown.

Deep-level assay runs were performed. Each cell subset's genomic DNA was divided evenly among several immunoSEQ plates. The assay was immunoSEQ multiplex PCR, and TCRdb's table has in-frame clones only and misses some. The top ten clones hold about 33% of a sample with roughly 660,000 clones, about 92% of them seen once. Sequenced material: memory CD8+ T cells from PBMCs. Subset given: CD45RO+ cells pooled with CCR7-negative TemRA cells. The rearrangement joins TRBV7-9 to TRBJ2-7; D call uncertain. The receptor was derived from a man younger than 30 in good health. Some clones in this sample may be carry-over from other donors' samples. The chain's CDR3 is CASSSYEQYF. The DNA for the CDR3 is TGTGCCAGCAGCTCTTACGAGCAGTACTTC.